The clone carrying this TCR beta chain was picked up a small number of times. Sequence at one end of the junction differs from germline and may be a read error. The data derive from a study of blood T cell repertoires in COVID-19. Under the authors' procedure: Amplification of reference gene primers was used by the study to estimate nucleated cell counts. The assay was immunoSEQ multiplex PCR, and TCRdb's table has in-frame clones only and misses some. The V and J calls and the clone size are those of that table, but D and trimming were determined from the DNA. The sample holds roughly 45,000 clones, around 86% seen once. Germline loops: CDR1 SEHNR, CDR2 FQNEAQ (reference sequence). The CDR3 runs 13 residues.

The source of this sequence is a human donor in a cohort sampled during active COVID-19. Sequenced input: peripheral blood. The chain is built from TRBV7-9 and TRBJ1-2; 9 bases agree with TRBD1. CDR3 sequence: CASSLTRGTGMSF. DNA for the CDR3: TGTGCCAGCAGCTTAACGAGGGGGACAGGGATGTCCTTC.